A selection of T cell receptor beta chains follows, all from one sample in a study of T-cell memory formation after mild COVID-19. TCRdb reprocessed the 5' RACE reads via MiXCR and lists one record per CDR3 protein. The repertoire consists of fewer than 700,000 distinct CDR3 sequences, with about 20% occurring once and the leading ten covering more than 10%. Sample: PBMCs or a T cell subset sorted from them (not recorded which). The receptors derive from an adult woman who had mild COVID-19 (a few samples of this study predate the infection). Cell type and time point are not known. CDR3s include the opening cysteine and the closing phenylalanine or tryptophan. Not every row has a clone size; where given, it reads once, few, many or a size class.

clone_size v_call cdr3_aa
NA TRBV9 CASSVAGGRYEQYF
few TRBV4-1 CASSQDVTTGGYNEQFF
NA TRBV7-6 CASSLTSTSGRSEQYF
NA TRBV7-2 CASSRVMRQTQYF
NA TRBV6-1 CASSEPAGAGETQYF
few TRBV5-1 CASSLIQGLMNTEAFF
many TRBV6-6 CASSTGQGGETQYF
NA TRBV5-1 CASSLARVGNTEAFF
NA TRBV5-1 CASSREPGGRNEQFF
NA TRBV6-5 CASSYRDAGNSPLHF
few TRBV7-9 CASSTRLDNEQFF
few TRBV7-9 CASSTLTGTYEQYF
NA TRBV6-6 CASSYSQKTSGATQYF
NA TRBV7-2 CASSPQPGGTEKLFF
NA TRBV5-6 CASSGGRGLQYF
NA TRBV13 CASSLTSSGSYEQYF
NA TRBV20-1 CSADIGLGNTQYF
few TRBV15 CATSRSPRHSDTEAFF
few TRBV27 CASAWTGPTDTQYF
NA TRBV2 CASMDNEQYF
NA TRBV29-1 CSVGPSALIQYF
few TRBV6-5 CASSKDRGYYNEQFF
NA TRBV14 CASSDRRGAYNEQFF
few TRBV24-1 CATSDWGIQETQYF
NA TRBV4-3 CASSQEFGSYMNTEAFF
few TRBV12-3/TRBV12-4 CATRAEENSPLHF
few TRBV29-1 CSGVFYNEQFF
few TRBV7-9 CASSPGKEIPRRSYNEQFF
NA TRBV29-1 CSSQGWNTEAFF